The 29 T cell receptor beta chains in this list originate from one sample, sequenced in a study of blood T cell repertoires in COVID-19. TCRdb keeps only in-frame clones here, not all; method: immunoSEQ multiplex PCR. The data contain around 280,000 clones, about nine tenths of them singletons. Sequences were obtained from peripheral blood. The receptors were gathered from a woman between 45 and 60 years old who had recovered from COVID-19.

The J gene is TRBJ1-2, the V gene TRBV7-9, with D possibly being TRBD1 (5 bases). V was pared by 5 bases and J by 6 bases, with 16 bases between. From germline, CDR1 is SEHNR and CDR2 FQNEAQ (reference sequence). CDR3 length: 14 residues. The CDR3, as DNA: TGTGCCAGCAGCCCATCAGGGCATCCCCATGGCTACACCTTC. As protein: CASSPSGHPHGYTF.

The chain joins TRBV30 to TRBJ2-7; 9 bases fit TRBD2. The germline V gene has CDR1 GTSNPN and CDR2 SVGIG (reference sequence). The CDR3 totals 15 residues. With 2 bases clipped from V and 7 bases from J, the junction kept 12 bases outside the gene matches. The CDR3 DNA follows: TGTGCCTGGAGTCCTCCGGGGACTAGCCCTCGGGAGCAGTACTTC. It yields the protein CAWSPPGTSPREQYF.

The rearrangement uses TRBV30 and TRBJ2-1; 9 nucleotides line up with TRBD1. The trim removed 4 bases at V and 4 bases at J, leaving 2 bases unmatched. The CDR3 consists of 13 residues. Germline V lookup: CDR1 GTSNPN, CDR2 SVGIG (reference sequence). The CDR3 spells CAWMGQGYNEQFF. The CDR3, as DNA: TGTGCCTGGATGGGACAGGGATACAATGAGCAGTTCTTC.

This chain joins TRBV3-1 (or the pseudogene TRBV3-2) and TRBJ1-3, with a weak D call TRBD1 (5 bases). In germline, CDR1 is LGHDT, CDR2 YNNKEL (reference sequence). The germline V and J ends were trimmed by 0 bases and 2 bases, with 11 bases remaining between them. The CDR3 is 16 residues long. CDR3 nucleotide sequence: TGTGCCAGCAGCCAAGACGATGCGGGGCCTGGAAACACCATATATTTT. This gives the protein CASSQDDAGPGNTIYF.

V is TRBV5-1 and J is TRBJ2-1, with 12 bases fitting TRBD1. This CDR3 spans 16 amino acids. Losses at the gene ends were 5 bases for V and 7 bases for J; bases not matched to a gene: 10. Germline CDR1 reads SGHRS; CDR2 reads YFSETQ. This CDR3 is CASRRGQGAVFNEQFF. The DNA of the CDR3 is TGCGCCAGCAGACGGGGACAGGGGGCCGTCTTTAATGAGCAGTTCTTC.

The chain uses TRBV30 and TRBJ1-2; possible D gene TRBD1, 5 bases. The germline CDR1 and CDR2 sequences are GTSNPN and SVGIG (reference sequence). This CDR3 contains 13 residues. Trimming removed 5 bases at V and 4 bases at J, with 14 bases between. The CDR3 loop reads CAWGAGIAYGYTF. The CDR3 nucleotides read TGTGCCTGGGGGGCTGGAATAGCCTATGGCTACACCTTC.

V usage is TRBV5-4 and J usage is TRBJ1-1, with 11 positions matching TRBD1. V gave up 4 bases and J gave up 5 bases; unmatched junction bases: 4. In germline, CDR1 is SGHNT, CDR2 YYREEE (reference sequence). The length of the CDR3 is 14 residues. This CDR3 reads CASSRTGGNTEAFF. CDR3 coding DNA: TGTGCCAGCAGCAGGACAGGGGGCAATACTGAAGCTTTCTTT.

The chain joins TRBV12-3 or TRBV12-4 to TRBJ1-1; the D is unclear. The length of the CDR3 is 13 residues. V was clipped by 4 bases and J by 1 base, with 7 bases between them. The CDR3 sequence is CASSSHRNTEAFF. CDR3 DNA: TGTGCCAGCAGTTCTCATAGGAACACTGAAGCTTTCTTT.

The chain recombines TRBV9 with TRBJ2-6; no clear D gene. From germline, CDR1 is SGDLS and CDR2 YYNGEE. Trimming stripped 4 bases from V and 2 bases from J, with 10 bases between. The CDR3 is 15 residues long. CDR3 nucleotide sequence: TGTGCCAGCAGCTCCCCCGCGCCTGGGGCCAACGTCCTGACTTTC. It yields the protein CASSSPAPGANVLTF.

This chain links TRBV3-1 (or the pseudogene TRBV3-2) with TRBJ2-1, with D unclear. The CDR3 loop spans 15 amino acids. The germline gives CDR1 LGHDT, CDR2 YNNKEL (reference sequence). With 4 bases removed from V and 4 bases from J, the gap between germline ends came to 14 bases. The CDR3 sequence: CASSLEAWYYNEQFF. Written as DNA, the CDR3 is TGTGCCAGCAGCCTAGAAGCGTGGTATTACAATGAGCAGTTCTTC.

DNA for the CDR3: TGTGCCAGCAGTTACCGTAAACAGGGGTGGCGGTTCTTC. This codes for CASSYRKQGWRFF. The chain combines TRBV6-5 with TRBJ2-1; 7 bases are shared with TRBD1. Germline V gene data show CDR1 as MNHEY and CDR2 as SVGAGI. V trimming: 2 bases; J trimming: 15 bases; junction bases outside the gene matches: 10. The CDR3 loop spans 13 amino acids.

The chain recombines TRBV5-8 with TRBJ2-1; 8 nucleotides match TRBD1. Per the germline V gene, CDR1 is SGHTS and CDR2 is YDEGEE. The CDR3 loop spans 16 amino acids. The junction had 12 bases not matched to a gene; V was cut back by 1 base and J by 9 bases. CDR3 bases: TGTGCCAGCAGCTTGCCCGCCAGGGGGCGAAGGTTTGAGCAGTTCTTC. Translation: CASSLPARGRRFEQFF.

This sequence joins TRBV7-2 and TRBJ1-2; D may be TRBD1 (5 bases). Between the trimmed V and J ends, which lost 5 bases and 9 bases, there was a span of 13 bases. Germline V gives CDR1 SGHTA, CDR2 FQGNSA. This CDR3 spans 12 amino acids. The CDR3 DNA sequence: TGTGCCAGCAGCGGGAGGGACGGACGCTACACCTTC. Protein sequence: CASSGRDGRYTF.

V usage is TRBV6-6 and J usage is TRBJ1-2; no reliable D call. The CDR3 has 14 residues. V lost 2 bases, J lost 6 bases, and 13 bases lay in between. CDR1 is MNHNY and CDR2 is SVGAGI in the germline V gene (reference sequence). CDR3 in DNA: TGTGCCAGCAGTTACGTACTAGGAGTGGATGGCTACACCTTC. Its protein product is CASSYVLGVDGYTF.

The chain couples TRBV5-1 to TRBJ2-6; 8 bases match TRBD2. The CDR3 is 19 residues long. Germline values: CDR1 SGHRS, CDR2 YFSETQ. After removal of 0 bases from V and 4 bases from J, the junction contained 12 bases not matched to a gene. DNA of the CDR3: TGCGCCAGCAGCTTGGCCGGGGGGGACCTACTACACGGGGCCAACGTCCTGACTTTC. Protein: CASSLAGGDLLHGANVLTF. The full variable domain, completed using reference TRBV5-1 and TRBJ2-6, is KAGVTQTPRYLIKTRGQQVTLSCSPISGHRSVSWYQQTPGQGLQFLFEYFSETQRNKGNFPGRFSGRQFSNSRSEMNVSTLELGDSALYLCASSLAGGDLLHGANVLTFGAGSRLTVL.

This clone was detected only a few times. V gene TRBV4-1 combines with J gene TRBJ1-5, with 7 bases aligning to TRBD1. Losses at the gene ends were 2 bases for V and 4 bases for J; bases not matched to a gene: 5. Germline-derived CDR1 and CDR2 are MGHRA and YSYEKL. This CDR3 has 15 residues. In DNA form, the CDR3 reads TGCGCCAGCAGCCAATTAGGGGGCCCGAATCAGCCCCAGCATTTT. Amino acids: CASSQLGGPNQPQHF.

The V and J genes are TRBV18 and TRBJ2-3; possible D gene TRBD1, 5 bases. Germline V lookup: CDR1 KGHSH, CDR2 LQKENI. CDR3 size: 15 residues. V lost 2 bases to trimming and J lost 4 bases, with 13 bases between them. As DNA, the CDR3 is TGTGCCAGCTCACCAAAGTTAACAGGTTCAGATACGCAGTATTTT. Amino acids: CASSPKLTGSDTQYF.

This chain links TRBV11-2 with TRBJ1-2, with 10 bases lining up with TRBD1. Germline loops: CDR1 SGHAT, CDR2 FQNNGV. CDR3 size: 14 residues. V was clipped by 5 bases and J by 4 bases; unmatched bases: 4. In nucleotides, the CDR3 is TGTGCCAGCAGCACGGACAGGGGGGGCTATGGCTACACCTTC. It encodes CASSTDRGGYGYTF.

This rearrangement joins TRBV7-2 to TRBJ1-1; weak D call: TRBD1 (5 bases). The CDR3 extends over 15 amino acids. Trimming pared 3 bases from V and 9 bases from J, leaving 20 bases between. Germline CDR1 SGHTA, CDR2 FQGNSA. CDR3 bases: TGTGCCAGCAGCTTGGGGGTTTTACGGAGGGCCAAAGCTTTCTTT. Its translation is CASSLGVLRRAKAFF. Looking up the rest from reference TRBV7-2 and TRBJ1-1 gives the full variable domain: GAGVSQSPSNKVTEKGKDVELRCDPISGHTALYWYRQSLGQGLEFLIYFQGNSAPDKSGLPSDRFSAERTGGSVSTLTIQRTQQEDSAVYLCASSLGVLRRAKAFFGQGTRLTVV.

The chain combines TRBV20-1 with TRBJ2-7, with TRBD1 identical over 10 bases. The CDR3 has 11 residues. Unmatched junction bases numbered 2, after V lost 7 bases and J lost 5 bases. The V gene's germline CDR1 is DFQATT and CDR2 SNEGSKA (reference sequence). The chain's CDR3 is CSVGQGDEQYF. The CDR3 nucleotides are TGCAGTGTAGGACAGGGGGACGAGCAGTACTTC.

This chain joins TRBV30 and TRBJ1-1, with D possibly being TRBD1 (5 bases). Germline V CDR1 and CDR2: GTSNPN, SVGIG (reference sequence). Trimming pared 3 bases from V and 5 bases from J, leaving 13 bases between. The CDR3 is made up of 13 amino acids. This CDR3 is CAWSGGWWTEAFF. DNA for the CDR3: TGTGCCTGGAGCGGGGGGTGGTGGACTGAAGCTTTCTTT.

The chain uses TRBV11-3 and TRBJ2-3; 12 bases are a match to TRBD2. CDR1 is SGHNT, CDR2 YENEEA, per germline. The CDR3 contains 14 residues. Unmatched junction bases numbered 5, after V lost 4 bases and J lost 9 bases. In DNA, the CDR3 is TGTGCCAGCAGCTCAGGACTAGCGGGGAACACGCAGTATTTT. Its translation is CASSSGLAGNTQYF.

The rearrangement joins TRBV5-1 to TRBJ1-2; 10 bases match TRBD1. Germline CDR1 and CDR2: SGHRS and YFSETQ. The CDR3 loop spans 13 amino acids. V dropped 3 bases and J dropped 14; count of bases not matched to a gene: 10. The DNA of the CDR3 is TGCGCCAGCAGCTCCGGGACAGGGGCCGACGGGACCTTC. This sequence encodes CASSSGTGADGTF.

The chain recombines TRBV6-5 with TRBJ2-7; a weak D match, TRBD2 (5 bases). This CDR3 comprises 14 residues. The germline V gene has CDR1 MNHEY and CDR2 SVGAGI. V lost 2 bases, J lost 8 bases, and 16 bases lay in between. CDR3 loop: CASSYVGLLAKQYF. CDR3 sequence (DNA): TGTGCCAGCAGTTACGTCGGACTGCTCGCAAAGCAGTACTTC.

This chain links TRBV4-1 with TRBJ2-3; possibly TRBD1 for D (6 bases). Germline V gene sequence: CDR1 MGHRA, CDR2 YSYEKL. The CDR3 totals 15 residues. V lost 3 bases and J lost 6, with 16 bases in between. CDR3 residues: CASSQGHDDWDTQYF. In DNA form, the CDR3 reads TGCGCCAGCAGCCAGGGACACGACGACTGGGATACGCAGTATTTT.

This rearrangement joins TRBV5-1 to TRBJ1-1; 11 nucleotides align to TRBD1. Germline values: CDR1 SGHRS, CDR2 YFSETQ. Trimming at V came to 1 base and at J to 6 bases, leaving 11 bases not matched to a gene. The CDR3 covers 17 residues. The CDR3 protein is CASSLTGQGARWAEAFF. CDR3 nucleotide sequence: TGCGCCAGCAGCTTGACCGGACAGGGGGCCAGGTGGGCTGAAGCTTTCTTT.

DNA of the CDR3: TGTGCCAGCAGCTTATGGGCCTTCAGGGTTACTAGCACAGATACGCAGTATTTT. Translating it yields CASSLWAFRVTSTDTQYF. The rearrangement joins TRBV7-2 to TRBJ2-3; D is possibly TRBD1 (5 bases). Germline V gives CDR1 SGHTA, CDR2 FQGNSA. The V end was cut by 2 bases, the J end by 0 bases, with 18 bases between. This CDR3 comprises 18 residues. The full variable domain, completed using reference TRBV7-2 and TRBJ2-3, is GAGVSQSPSNKVTEKGKDVELRCDPISGHTALYWYRQSLGQGLEFLIYFQGNSAPDKSGLPSDRFSAERTGGSVSTLTIQRTQQEDSAVYLCASSLWAFRVTSTDTQYFGPGTRLTVL.

This chain connects TRBV9 to TRBJ1-6; D remains ambiguous. The CDR3 is 15 amino acids. CDR1 and CDR2 (germline): SGDLS, YYNGEE. Between the trimmed V and J ends, which lost 0 bases and 10 bases, there was a span of 14 bases. CDR3 DNA sequence: TGTGCCAGCAGCGTAGAGGGAGGCGGTGGATCACCCCTCCACTTT. Its translation: CASSVEGGGGSPLHF.

The chain has TRBV6-4 and TRBJ2-3; TRBD1 is a possible D gene (5 bases). The CDR3 is made up of 13 amino acids. Trimming stripped 3 bases from V and 1 base from J, with 5 bases between. The V gene's germline CDR1 is MRHNA and CDR2 SNTAGT. CDR3: CASSEQGTDTQYF. DNA for the CDR3: TGTGCCAGCAGTGAACAGGGCACAGATACGCAGTATTTT.